These 2 T cell receptor beta chains were sequenced from one sample in a study of CXCR3-negative and CXCR3-positive naive CD8 T cells. Study-wide points: In CXCR3-positive naive cells, the TRB CDR3s were more hydrophobic than in CXCR3-negative naive cells.

5' RACE that incorporated UMI labels was used to prepare the TRB cDNA libraries. TCRdb processed the 5' RACE reads again and assigns one entry to each CDR3 protein, with no DNA. The sample totals under 70,000 distinct CDR3 sequences. Their antigen targets remain unknown. Input material: naive CXCR3+ CD8+ T cells from blood. Subset: CD45RO-CCR7+CD27+CD95- naive CD8+ T cells expressing CXCR3 (TNR3+). The receptors originated from a human donor in good health. Some clones in this sample may be carry-over from other donors' samples.

V is TRBV7-9 and J is TRBJ2-7; TCRdb names TRBD2, which stays unverified in the absence of DNA. The CDR3 has 12 residues. Germline V gene data show CDR1 as SEHNR and CDR2 as FQNEAQ (reference sequence). The CDR3: CASSLGLAEQYF.

CDR3 amino acids: CSAPSLSGGAGGTDTQYF. The chain has TRBV20-1 and TRBJ2-3; TCRdb reports TRBD2, a call that lacks DNA to check it against. Germline lookup yields CDR1 DFQATT and CDR2 SNEGSKA (reference sequence). The CDR3 has 18 amino acids.